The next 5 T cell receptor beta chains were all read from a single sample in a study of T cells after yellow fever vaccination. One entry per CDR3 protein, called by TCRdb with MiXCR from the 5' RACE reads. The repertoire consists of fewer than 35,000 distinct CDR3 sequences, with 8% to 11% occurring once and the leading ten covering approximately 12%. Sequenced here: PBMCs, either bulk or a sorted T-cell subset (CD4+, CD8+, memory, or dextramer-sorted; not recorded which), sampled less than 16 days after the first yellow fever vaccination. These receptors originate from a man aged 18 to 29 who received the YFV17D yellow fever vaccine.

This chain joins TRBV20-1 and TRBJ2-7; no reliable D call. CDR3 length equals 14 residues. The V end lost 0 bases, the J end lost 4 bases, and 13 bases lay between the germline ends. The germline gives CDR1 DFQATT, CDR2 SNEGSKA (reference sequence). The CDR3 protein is CSARDPKIEYEQYF. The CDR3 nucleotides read TGCAGTGCTAGAGACCCGAAAATTGAATACGAGCAGTACTTC.

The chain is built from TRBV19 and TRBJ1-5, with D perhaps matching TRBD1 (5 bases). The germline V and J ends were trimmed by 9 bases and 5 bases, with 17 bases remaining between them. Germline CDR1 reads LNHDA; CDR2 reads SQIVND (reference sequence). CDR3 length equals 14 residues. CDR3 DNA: TGTGCCAGCTGGGGGGATTCCGCCTATCAGCCCCAGCATTTT. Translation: CASWGDSAYQPQHF.

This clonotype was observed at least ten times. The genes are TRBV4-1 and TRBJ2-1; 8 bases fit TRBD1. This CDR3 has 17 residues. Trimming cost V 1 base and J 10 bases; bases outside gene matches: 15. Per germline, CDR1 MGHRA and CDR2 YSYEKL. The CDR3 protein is CASSQAYYGQGLGEQFF. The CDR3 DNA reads TGCGCCAGCAGCCAAGCATATTACGGACAGGGTCTCGGGGAGCAGTTCTTC.

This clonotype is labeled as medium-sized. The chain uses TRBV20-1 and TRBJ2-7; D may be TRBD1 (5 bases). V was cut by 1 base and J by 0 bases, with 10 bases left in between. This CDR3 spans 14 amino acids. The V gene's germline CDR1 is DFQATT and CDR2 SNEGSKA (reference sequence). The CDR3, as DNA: TGCAGTGCTAGAGGTGGAGACAGCTCCTACGAGCAGTACGTC. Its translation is CSARGGDSSYEQYV.

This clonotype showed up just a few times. CDR3 loop: CASSEAEGTVNTGELFF. In nucleotides, the CDR3 is TGTGCCAGCAGTGAAGCGGAGGGGACCGTGAACACCGGGGAGCTGTTTTTT. The chain joins TRBV2 to TRBJ2-2; D is possibly TRBD2 (6 bases). Germline V CDR1 and CDR2: SNHLY, FYNNEI. V dropped 0 bases and J dropped 1 base, with 12 bases sitting between them. The CDR3 loop spans 17 amino acids.